This T cell receptor beta chain was identified in a study of shared clonotypes between healthy human individuals. Both subsets, CD45RA+ naive and CD45RA-negative memory, were split from the CD4+ cells. Per the study methods: Filtering was not the same, since immunoSEQ gave junction-only sequences without quality scores. The protocol was immunoSEQ multiplex PCR, while the TCRdb copy is restricted to in-frame clones and leaves out a portion. From that table come the V and J calls and clone size; the DNA was used to work out D and trimming. The sample has some 2 million clones, roughly 94% seen once. The J segment lost 3 bases and the V segment lost 10 bases, leaving 6 bases of the junction unmatched. The CDR3 runs 13 residues. Germline V gene sequence: CDR1 ENHRY, CDR2 SYGVKD.

The chain recombines TRBV10-3 with TRBJ1-5; 7 nucleotides agree with TRBD1. Material for sequencing was naive CD4+ T cells sorted from blood. Subset described: CD45RA+ positively selected. The origin of this receptor is a man aged 18-30 years in good health. The CDR3 coding sequence is TGTGCCACCGGGGACAGCGCCAATCAGCCCCAGCATTTT. Translation gives CATGDSANQPQHF.